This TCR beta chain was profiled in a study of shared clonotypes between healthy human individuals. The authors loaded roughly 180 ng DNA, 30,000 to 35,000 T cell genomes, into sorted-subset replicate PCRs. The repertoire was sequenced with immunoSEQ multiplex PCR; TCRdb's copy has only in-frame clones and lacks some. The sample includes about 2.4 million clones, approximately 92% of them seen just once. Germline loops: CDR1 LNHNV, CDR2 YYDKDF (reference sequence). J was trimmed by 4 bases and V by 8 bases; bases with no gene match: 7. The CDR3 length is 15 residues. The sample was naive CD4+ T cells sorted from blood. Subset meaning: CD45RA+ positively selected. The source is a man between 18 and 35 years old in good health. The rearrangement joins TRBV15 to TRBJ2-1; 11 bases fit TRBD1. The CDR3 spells CATAVGTGGYNEQFF. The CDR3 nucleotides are TGTGCCACCGCTGTGGGGACAGGGGGTTACAATGAGCAGTTCTTC.